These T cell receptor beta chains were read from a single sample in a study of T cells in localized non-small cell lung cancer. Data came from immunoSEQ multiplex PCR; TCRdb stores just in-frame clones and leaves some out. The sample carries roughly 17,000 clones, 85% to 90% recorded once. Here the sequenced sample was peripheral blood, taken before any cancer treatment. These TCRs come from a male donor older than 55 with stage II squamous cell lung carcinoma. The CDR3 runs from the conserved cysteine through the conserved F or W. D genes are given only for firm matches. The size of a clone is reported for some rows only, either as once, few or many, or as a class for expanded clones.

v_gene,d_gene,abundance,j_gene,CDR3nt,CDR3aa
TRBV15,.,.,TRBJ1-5,TGTGCCACCAGCCGACGCAGGTCTCCAGCCAGCAATCAGCCCCAGCATTTT,CATSRRRSPASNQPQHF
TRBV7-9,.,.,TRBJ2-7,TGTGCCAGCAGCAACCACCGGGACAACTCCTACGAGCAGTACTTC,CASSNHRDNSYEQYF
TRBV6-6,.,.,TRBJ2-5,TGTGCCAGCAGTTTTGACGGCCCGCGGGAGACCCAGTACTTC,CASSFDGPRETQYF
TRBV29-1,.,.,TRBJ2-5,TGCAGCGTTGAAGACCCCTTCAGGGGGGTCCAAGAGACCCAGTACTTC,CSVEDPFRGVQETQYF
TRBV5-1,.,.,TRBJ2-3,TGCGCCAGCGGGACTGGGACAGATACGCAGTATTTT,CASGTGTDTQYF
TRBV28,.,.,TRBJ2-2,TGTGCCAGCAGTTTGGACGGGGAGCTGTTTTTT,CASSLDGELFF
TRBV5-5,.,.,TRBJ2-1,TGTGCCAGCAGCTTGGATGCGGCGCGGGGATACAATGAGCAGTTCTTC,CASSLDAARGYNEQFF
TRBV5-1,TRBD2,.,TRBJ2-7,TGCGCCAGCAGCTTGGTGGCTAGCGGGAGTGGGAATTCCTACGAGCAGTACTTC,CASSLVASGSGNSYEQYF
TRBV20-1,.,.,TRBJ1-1,TGCAGTGCGGTAGGCAACACTGAAGCTTTCTTT,CSAVGNTEAFF
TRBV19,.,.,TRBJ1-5,TGTGCCAGTAGTATAGTTCAGGCGGGCAATCAGCCCCAGCATTTT,CASSIVQAGNQPQHF
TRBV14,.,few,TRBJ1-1,TGTGCCAGCAGCCGACCAGGTAACACTGAAGCTTTCTTT,CASSRPGNTEAFF
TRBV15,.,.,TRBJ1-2,TGTGCCACCAGCAGAGATCTAGCCCACGGCAATGGCTACACCTTC,CATSRDLAHGNGYTF
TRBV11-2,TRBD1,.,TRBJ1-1,TGTGCCAGCAGCCCCCGACTTGGGACAGGGGACACTGAAGCTTTCTTT,CASSPRLGTGDTEAFF
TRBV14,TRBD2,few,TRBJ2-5,TGTGCCAGCAGCCAAGGCGGGGGGTCTTTGGAGACCCAGTACTTC,CASSQGGGSLETQYF
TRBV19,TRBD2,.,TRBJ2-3,TGTGCCAGTAGTATAAGGACTAGCGTCACAGATACGCAGTATTTT,CASSIRTSVTDTQYF
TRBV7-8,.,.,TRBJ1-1,TGTGCCAGCAGCCCACCGGGTTTCAACACTGAAGCTTTCTTT,CASSPPGFNTEAFF
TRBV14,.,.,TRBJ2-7,TGTGCCAGCAGCCATATGGGGACTCCTCACAGTTACGAGCAGTACTTC,CASSHMGTPHSYEQYF
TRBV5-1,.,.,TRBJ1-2,TGCGCCAGCAGCACCGGGGAGAGGAACTATGGCTACACCTTC,CASSTGERNYGYTF
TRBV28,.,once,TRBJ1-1,TGTGCCAGCAGTTTATCTGGGGGAGGGAACACTGAAGCTTTCTTT,CASSLSGGGNTEAFF
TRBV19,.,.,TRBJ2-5,TGTGCCACCTCCTGGGCGGGGGCAGAGACCCAGTACTTC,CATSWAGAETQYF
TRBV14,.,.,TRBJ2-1,TGTGCCAGCAGCCAAGAATCAGGGATCCGTTCCTACAATGAGCAGTTCTTC,CASSQESGIRSYNEQFF
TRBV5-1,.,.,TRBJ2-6,TGCGCCAGCAGCTTCGAAGGGACAGGGGCCAACGTCCTGACTTTC,CASSFEGTGANVLTF
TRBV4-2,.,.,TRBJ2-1,TGTGCCAGCAGCCAAGATCTTCGGACTACAAATGAGCAGTTCTTC,CASSQDLRTTNEQFF
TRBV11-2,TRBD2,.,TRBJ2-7,TGTGCCAGCAGCCTAGGACTAGCGGGAGAATCAGGGCAGTACTTC,CASSLGLAGESGQYF
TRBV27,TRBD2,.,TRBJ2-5,TGTGCCAGCACCAAGGTATCCCATGGCGGGAGAAGGAGCGGAGAGACCCAGTACTTC,CASTKVSHGGRRSGETQYF
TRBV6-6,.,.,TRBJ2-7,TGTGCCAGCCTTTCAGGGGACGAGCAGTACTTC,CASLSGDEQYF
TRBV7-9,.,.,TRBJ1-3,TGTGCCAGCAGCTTAGCTCAGTTTGGAAACACCATATATTTT,CASSLAQFGNTIYF
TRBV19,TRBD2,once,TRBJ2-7,TGTGCCAGTAGTATAAGCGGGAGGGCCTCCTACGAGCAGTACTTC,CASSISGRASYEQYF
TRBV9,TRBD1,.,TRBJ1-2,TGTGCCAGCAGCGTAGAGCCCAGGGGGGCCTATGGCTACACCTTC,CASSVEPRGAYGYTF
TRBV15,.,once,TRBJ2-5,TGTGCCACCAGCAGAGGGGGAAGGGAGCAGACCCAGTACTTC,CATSRGGREQTQYF
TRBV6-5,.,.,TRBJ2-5,TGTGCCAGCAGTTTGGCGCCGCAAGAGACCCAGTACTTC,CASSLAPQETQYF
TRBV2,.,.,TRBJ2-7,TGTGCCAGCAGCGCCGGGACACTTTACGAGCAGTACTTC,CASSAGTLYEQYF
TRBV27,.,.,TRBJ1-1,TGTGCCAGCAGTTTCAGAAAGGGTCAAACTGAAGCTTTCTTT,CASSFRKGQTEAFF
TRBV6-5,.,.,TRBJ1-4,TGTGCCAGCAGTCCAGCCGGGACCTATAATGAAAAACTGTTTTTT,CASSPAGTYNEKLFF
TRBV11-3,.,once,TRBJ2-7,TGTGCCAGCAGCTTGTTCAGCTCCTACGAGCAGTACTTC,CASSLFSSYEQYF
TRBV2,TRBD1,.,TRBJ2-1,TGTGCCACCCTATTCGGACAGGGAAGGTCCTACAATGAGCAGTTCTTC,CATLFGQGRSYNEQFF
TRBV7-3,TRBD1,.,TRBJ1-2,TGTGCCAGCAGCACTTCCGGGACAGATAACTATGGCTACACCTTC,CASSTSGTDNYGYTF
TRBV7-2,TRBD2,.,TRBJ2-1,TGTGCCAGCAGCTCTGCCGGGACTAGCGGGCGTCGTGAGCAGTTCTTC,CASSSAGTSGRREQFF
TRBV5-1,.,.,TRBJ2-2,TGCGCCAGCAGTCTACAAGTGAACACCGGGGAGCTGTTTTTT,CASSLQVNTGELFF
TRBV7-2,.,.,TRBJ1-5,TGTGCCAGCAGTCCAAGGTCCAATCAGCCCCAGCATTTT,CASSPRSNQPQHF
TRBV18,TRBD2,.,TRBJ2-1,TGTGCCAGCTCACCCGGCGGGAGGGCCTACAATGAGCAGTTCTTC,CASSPGGRAYNEQFF
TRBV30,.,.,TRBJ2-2,TGTGCCTGGAGAAACCGGGACTTGAACACCGGGGAGCTGTTTTTT,CAWRNRDLNTGELFF
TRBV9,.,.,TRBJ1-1,TGTGCCTCCGGTGGCCGTAGGAACACTGAAGCTTTCTTT,CASGGRRNTEAFF
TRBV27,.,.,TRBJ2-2,TGTGCCAGCAGCCCTGGGGGGAAGCAGGGTTGGAGGGTCGGGGAGCTGTTTTTT,CASSPGGKQGWRVGELFF
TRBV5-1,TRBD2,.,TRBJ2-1,TGCGCCAGCAGCCCTGGACTAGCGGGAGCATACTACAATGAGCAGTTCTTC,CASSPGLAGAYYNEQFF
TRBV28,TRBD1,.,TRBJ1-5,TGTGCCAGCAGTTTATGGGGCCAGGGGGGCTATAATCAGCCCCAGCATTTT,CASSLWGQGGYNQPQHF
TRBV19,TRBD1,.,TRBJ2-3,TGTGCCAGTAGTATGTCCGGGACAGGCCTCACAGATACGCAGTATTTT,CASSMSGTGLTDTQYF
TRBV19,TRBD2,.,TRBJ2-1,TGTGCCAGTAGTGAGATAACTAGCGGGAAAGGCGAGCAGTTCTTC,CASSEITSGKGEQFF
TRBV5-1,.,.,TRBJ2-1,TGCGCCAGCAGCTTGGGGGGGTGGACCTACAATGAGCAGTTCTTC,CASSLGGWTYNEQFF
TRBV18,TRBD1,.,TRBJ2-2,TGTGCCAGCTCACCACTGAGACAGGGGAACGGGGAGCTGTTTTTT,CASSPLRQGNGELFF
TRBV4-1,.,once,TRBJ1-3,TGCGCCAGCAGCCAATCGCAAGTTTCTGGAAACACCATATATTTT,CASSQSQVSGNTIYF
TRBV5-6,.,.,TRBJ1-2,TGTGCCAGCAGCTTCTCCAGGGGAGCCGGCTACACCTTC,CASSFSRGAGYTF
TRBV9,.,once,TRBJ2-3,TGTGCCATCCGGGTCCTAAGCACAGATACGCAGTATTTT,CAIRVLSTDTQYF
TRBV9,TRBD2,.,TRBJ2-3,TGTGCCAGCAGCGGCACGGCCAGCGGGAGATCAGATACGCAGTATTTT,CASSGTASGRSDTQYF